This T cell receptor beta chain was captured by sequencing in a study of regulatory T cells in long-lasting Graves disease. The overall study: Disease was considered persistent Graves' disease after over 5 years of antithyroid drugs (with positive TSH receptor antibodies). Overall study results and limits: Persistent Graves' cases showed lower TCR diversity than newly diagnosed cases. With persistent disease, TRBV28, TRBJ1-2 and TRBJ2-5 were the favored segments. Among the persistent patients, 2,500 to 3,500 public clonotypes were shared, more than the roughly 970 shared among new patients.

Assembly of TCR beta libraries relied on iRepertoire HTBI primers together with Arm-PCR of CDR3 regions. TCRdb reprocessed the multiplex PCR reads with MiXCR, giving one entry per CDR3 protein. The sample records fewer than 450,000 distinct CDR3 sequences, 20% to 30% being singletons. The CDR3 has 14 amino acids. CDR1 and CDR2 from the germline V gene are SQVTM and ANQGSEA. Trimming removed 0 bases from V and 3 bases from J, with 12 bases in between. Worth noting for this clonotype: Its antigen remains unknown.

Time point here: persistent/refractory GD, antithyroid drugs over 5 years with positive TRAb. PBMCs provided the RNA from which the TCR library was made. The chain is built from TRBV29-1 and TRBJ2-7; D possibly corresponds to TRBD1 (6 bases). This sequence was found in a female donor with Graves disease. The sample in question was peripheral blood mononuclear cells (PBMCs), obtained when the disease was refractory, from a patient treated with antithyroid drugs. The CDR3 reads CSVEEGAGVYEQYF. In DNA, the CDR3 is TGCAGCGTTGAAGAGGGGGCAGGGGTCTACGAGCAGTACTTC.